Listed here is a single TCR beta chain. The V gene's germline CDR1 is LGHNA and CDR2 YNFKEQ. The CDR3 is 16 amino acids. V dropped 0 bases and J dropped 4 bases, with 15 bases sitting between them. The sample is drawn from a study of control samples from healthy donors and cancer patients. Data came from immunoSEQ multiplex PCR; TCRdb stores just in-frame clones and leaves some out. The sample yields roughly 120,000 clones, about nine tenths seen once. The rearrangement uses TRBV4-2 and TRBJ2-5; D is perhaps TRBD1 or TRBD2 (5 bases each). Sequencing was carried out using blood. The TCR sequence derives from a woman younger than 35 in good health. The CDR3 is CASSQDLRGGGETQYF. The CDR3 DNA reads TGTGCCAGCAGCCAAGATCTTAGGGGTGGAGGAGAGACCCAGTACTTC.